This T cell receptor beta chain was sequenced in a study of T cells in Graves' hyperthyroidism and ophthalmopathy. Study-level background: The initial diagnosis was the point when peripheral blood was collected, ahead of any treatment. General study points: Most thyroid clonotypes that were expanded above 0.001 also turned up in blood.

Germline V gene data show CDR1 as SGHNT and CDR2 as YYREEE (reference sequence). The CDR3 totals 14 residues. V was pared by 6 bases and J by 9 bases, with 12 bases of the junction left unmatched. Amplified TCR beta CDR3 regions came from RNA transcripts. First-round RT-PCR targeting the TCR CDR3 was performed with the HTBI primer set. TCRdb analysed the multiplex PCR reads with MiXCR anew, one entry per CDR3 protein. Found here are around 690,000 distinct CDR3 sequences, 17% of them singletons; the top ten hold less than 20%. A note on this clonotype: Its matching antigen is unknown.

This chain joins TRBV5-4 and TRBJ1-1; 9 nucleotides line up with TRBD1. Sequenced sample: blood. This TCR derives from a man aged 50-60 years with Graves' hyperthyroidism. The CDR3 loop is CASTTGGMNTKAFF. For the CDR3, the DNA is TGTGCCAGCACTACAGGGGGCATGAACACAAAAGCTTTCTTT.